The clone carrying this T cell receptor (beta chain) was observed once. What it recognizes is unknown. A read error may account for a junction end that differs from germline. The sample belongs to a study of T cell responses to AZD1222 COVID-19 vaccine. Study results and limitations: Possibly, clonal diversity was underestimated; donors were largely white British and included more females.

The CDR3 contains 12 residues. Germline V lookup: CDR1 MNHNY, CDR2 SVGAGI (reference sequence). Assay: immunoSEQ multiplex PCR; the TCRdb copy retains only in-frame clones and omits some. The sample includes about 200,000 clones, just over 90% seen only once; the top ten take 3.6%. The TCR was taken from an adult who received the MenACWY meningococcal vaccine as a control. The rearrangement joins TRBV6-6 to TRBJ2-1, with 13 bases aligning to TRBD2. This sample comprised peripheral blood, obtained 28 days after the second dose of the MenACWY control vaccine. For the CDR3, the DNA is TGTGCCAGCAGCTCACTAGCGGGAGGGCCTATCTTC. Translation gives CASSSLAGGPIF.